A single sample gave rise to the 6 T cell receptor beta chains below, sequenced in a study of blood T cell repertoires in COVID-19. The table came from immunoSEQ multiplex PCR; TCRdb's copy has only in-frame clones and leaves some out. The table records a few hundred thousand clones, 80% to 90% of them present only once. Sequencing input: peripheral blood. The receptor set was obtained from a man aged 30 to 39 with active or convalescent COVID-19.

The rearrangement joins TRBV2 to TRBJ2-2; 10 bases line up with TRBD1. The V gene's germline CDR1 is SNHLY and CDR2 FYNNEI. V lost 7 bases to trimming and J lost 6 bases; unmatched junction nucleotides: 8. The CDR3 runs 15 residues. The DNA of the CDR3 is TGTGCCAGCACCCTTAAGGACAGGGGGTCCGGGGAGCTGTTTTTT. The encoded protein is CASTLKDRGSGELFF.

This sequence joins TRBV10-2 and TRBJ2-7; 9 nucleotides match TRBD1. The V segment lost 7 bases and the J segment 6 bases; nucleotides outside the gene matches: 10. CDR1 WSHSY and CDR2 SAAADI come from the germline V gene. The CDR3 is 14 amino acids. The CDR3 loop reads CASTPSGQGSEQYF. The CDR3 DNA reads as TGCGCCAGCACCCCCTCGGGACAGGGTAGCGAGCAGTACTTC.

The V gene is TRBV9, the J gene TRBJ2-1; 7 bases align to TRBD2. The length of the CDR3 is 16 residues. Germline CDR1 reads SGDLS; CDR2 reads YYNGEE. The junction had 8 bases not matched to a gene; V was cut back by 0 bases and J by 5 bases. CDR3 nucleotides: TGTGCCAGCAGCGTAGCAGGGAGGGTTACCGACAATGAGCAGTTCTTC. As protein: CASSVAGRVTDNEQFF.

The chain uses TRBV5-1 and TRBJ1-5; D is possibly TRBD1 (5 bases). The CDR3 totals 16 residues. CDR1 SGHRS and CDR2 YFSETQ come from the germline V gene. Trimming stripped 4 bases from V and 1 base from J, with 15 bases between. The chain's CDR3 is CASSPRVGESNQPQHF. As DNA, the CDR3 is TGCGCCAGCAGCCCCCGGGTAGGGGAAAGCAATCAGCCCCAGCATTTT.

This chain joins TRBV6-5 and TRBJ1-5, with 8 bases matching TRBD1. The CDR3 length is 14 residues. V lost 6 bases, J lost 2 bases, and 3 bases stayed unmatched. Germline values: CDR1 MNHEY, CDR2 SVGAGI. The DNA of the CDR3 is TGTGCCAGCAGCGACAGGGGACGCAATCAGCCCCAGCATTTT. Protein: CASSDRGRNQPQHF.

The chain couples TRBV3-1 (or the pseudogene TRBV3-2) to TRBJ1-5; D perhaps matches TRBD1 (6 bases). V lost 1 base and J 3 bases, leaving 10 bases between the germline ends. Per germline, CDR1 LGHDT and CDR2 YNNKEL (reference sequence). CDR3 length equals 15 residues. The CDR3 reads CASSQGTGPNQPQHF. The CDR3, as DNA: TGTGCCAGCAGCCAAGGAACAGGGCCCAATCAGCCCCAGCATTTT.